The 3 T cell receptor beta chains presented below share a single source sample, sequenced in a study of spatial heterogeneity in lung cancer. Findings and limits, study-wide: How many expanded intratumoral alpha and beta TCRs were present tracked the tumor mutation count, which was a count of nonsynonymous mutations.

Indicated time point: sample taken at primary tumor resection. What these receptors recognize is not known. TCRdb passed the 5' RACE reads through MiXCR, listing each CDR3 protein once. The data hold over 8,500 distinct CDR3 sequences, with about 13% observed a single time. Sequenced material: lung tumor tissue, taken at surgery. These receptors were taken from a male donor with early-stage non-small cell lung cancer.

This clonotype was seen many times. Since it is a stray read in a library aimed at alpha chains, this beta chain has a size that is not meaningful. This chain's CDR3 is CASRPGRNTDTQYF. The CDR3 DNA is TGTGCCAGCAGGCCGGGAAGAAACACAGATACGCAGTATTTT. The chain joins TRBV7-9 to TRBJ2-3; tentative D call: TRBD2 (5 bases). Germline lookup yields CDR1 SEHNR and CDR2 FQNEAQ (reference sequence). This CDR3 is 14 amino acids long. V lost 6 bases and J lost 2, with 12 bases in between.

There are many counts of this clonotype. This beta chain is a stray sequence in a library constructed for alpha chains; its clone size is not meaningful. The J gene is TRBJ2-7, the V gene TRBV30, with 8 bases aligning to TRBD1. The CDR3 has 15 amino acids. Per the germline V gene, CDR1 is GTSNPN and CDR2 is SVGIG (reference sequence). The junction had 9 bases not matched to a gene; V was cut back by 2 bases and J by 3 bases. CDR3 sequence (DNA): TGTGCCTGGAGTAAGTACTGGGACAGGAGCTACGAGCAGTACTTC. Its translation is CAWSKYWDRSYEQYF.

The table lists this clonotype with many counts. Since the library was made to target alpha chains, this beta chain is a stray read and its abundance is not meaningful. CDR3 region: CASNGRGTDTQYF. As DNA, the CDR3 is TGTGCCAGCAACGGGAGAGGCACAGATACGCAGTATTTT. The rearrangement uses TRBV6-2 or TRBV6-3 and TRBJ2-3, with D perhaps matching TRBD2 (6 bases). The CDR3 totals 13 residues. Trimming took off 7 bases at V and 1 base at J, with 9 bases between the two ends. Germline-derived CDR1 and CDR2 are MNHEY and SVGEGT.